This T cell receptor beta chain was captured by sequencing in a study of shared clonotypes between healthy human individuals. Study at large: Donors were a couple of women and three men aged 18 to 49. Plates per donor: three CD4 naive, three CD4 memory, two CD8 naive, one CD8 memory.

Nashville, Tennessee was home to all donors, each a Caucasian adult. The CDR3 runs to 13 residues. The V gene lost 0 bases and the J gene lost 5 bases, with 7 bases spanning the gap. Per germline, CDR1 MGHRA and CDR2 YSYEKL. Every subset's genomic DNA went evenly onto several immunoSEQ plates. TCRdb's copy holds only in-frame clones and misses some; the assay was immunoSEQ multiplex PCR. The sample contains roughly 720,000 clones, roughly 87% of which appear only once. As for this clone: Distinct nucleotide sequences in the sample also encode this CDR3.

This rearrangement joins TRBV4-1 to TRBJ2-5; D gene ambiguous. The receptor comes from a man between 18 and 29 years old in good health. Some clones in this sample may be carry-over from other donors' samples. The sequencing sample was made of memory CD8+ T cells from PBMCs. Indicated subset: CD45RO+ cells pooled with CCR7-negative TemRA cells. The CDR3: CASSQDLEETQYF. Here the CDR3 DNA reads TGCGCCAGCAGCCAAGATCTGGAGGAGACCCAGTACTTC.